The next 24 T cell receptor beta chains were all read from a single sample in a study of T cell repertoires in cytomegalovirus infection (dated 2019 in TCRdb). Data came from an Illumina HiSeq 1500. The public reads were reanalyzed by TCRdb: fastp trimming at Q25, MiXCR alignment, in-frame beta chains only. Entries that share a CDR3 protein sequence are merged under the most common genes and DNA. Counted in this sample were approximately 910,000 distinct CDR3 sequences; around 30% of them appeared once. The ten largest clones add up to 11% to 15% of the sample. This specimen's treatment or condition label, interpreted: in vitro stimulation with specific CMV peptide epitopes to enrich CMV-specific T cells. No antigen has been assigned to these receptors. The input for sequencing was cultured CD8+ T cells from PBMCs, taken from culture after CMV antigen stimulation. Every receptor here comes from a human donor in good health (CMV status not recorded). Some clones in this sample may be carry-over from other donors' samples.

The V gene is TRBV4-3, the J gene TRBJ1-5; D gene ambiguous. From germline, CDR1 is LGHNA and CDR2 YSLEER. The CDR3 extends over 13 amino acids. V was cut by 2 bases and J by 7 bases, with 9 bases left in between. CDR3 in amino acids: CASSQWTGQPQHF. CDR3 in DNA: TGCGCCAGCAGCCAATGGACGGGCCAGCCCCAGCATTTT.

This clonotype has just a few counts. The V gene is TRBV19, the J gene TRBJ1-5; no clear D gene. Trimming shortened V by 5 bases and J by 10 bases, and 6 bases separated the two germline ends. The V gene's germline CDR1 is LNHDA and CDR2 SQIVND (reference sequence). CDR3 length: 10 residues. CDR3 bases: TGTGCCAGTAGTGGTCCACCCCAGCATTTT. This sequence encodes CASSGPPQHF.

This clonotype was counted ten times or more. The rearrangement links TRBV7-9 to TRBJ2-7; 10 bases are shared with TRBD2. J lost 0 bases, V lost 4 bases, and 15 bases had no gene match. The CDR3 loop spans 19 amino acids. The germline CDR1 and CDR2 sequences are SEHNR and FQNEAQ (reference sequence). In nucleotides, the CDR3 is TGTGCCAGCAGCTCGCTAGCGGGGGTCCATAACAGCAGCTCCTACGAGCAGTACTTC. Translation: CASSSLAGVHNSSSYEQYF. Based on the CDR3 plus reference TRBV7-9 and TRBJ2-7, the full variable domain is DTGVSQNPRHKITKRGQNVTFRCDPISEHNRLYWYRQTLGQGPEFLTYFQNEAQLEKSRLLSDRFSAERPKGSFSTLEIQRTEQGDSAMYLCASSSLAGVHNSSSYEQYFGPGTRLTVT.

V is TRBV27 and J is TRBJ2-1, with D hard to call. CDR3 size: 14 residues. In germline, CDR1 is MNHEY, CDR2 SMNVEV (reference sequence). V was cut by 3 bases and J by 5 bases, with 11 bases left in between. CDR3: CASSFHRTDNEQFF. The CDR3 region has the DNA TGTGCCAGCAGTTTCCACCGGACGGACAATGAGCAGTTCTTC.

This rearrangement joins TRBV9 to TRBJ2-4; weak D call: TRBD2 (6 bases). Germline assignment: CDR1 SGDLS and CDR2 YYNGEE. The CDR3 is 17 residues long. Trimming removed 3 bases from V and 3 bases from J, with 19 bases in between. The CDR3 is CASSAWDSPGSKNIQYF. CDR3 sequence (DNA): TGTGCCAGCAGCGCTTGGGACTCCCCAGGGAGCAAAAACATTCAGTACTTC.

The chain carries TRBV28 and TRBJ2-7, with 7 nucleotides matching TRBD1. Germline-derived CDR1 and CDR2 are MDHEN and SYDVKM. The CDR3 runs to 16 residues. Losses at the gene ends were 5 bases for V and 0 bases for J; bases not matched to a gene: 10. DNA of the CDR3: TGTGCCAGCAGTCCTACACCAGGGGGTCGCTCCTACGAGCAGTACGTC. Protein sequence: CASSPTPGGRSYEQYV.

This clonotype has only a few counts. The chain combines TRBV25-1 with TRBJ2-5; possible D gene TRBD2, 6 bases. V lost 3 bases to trimming and J lost 1 base, with 18 bases between them. In germline, CDR1 is MGHDK, CDR2 SYGVNS. The CDR3 extends over 17 amino acids. CDR3 protein: CASSDYRTISGQETQYF. The CDR3 DNA follows: TGTGCCAGCAGTGATTACCGGACGATTAGCGGCCAAGAGACCCAGTACTTC.

The chain is built from TRBV20-1 and TRBJ1-1, with 8 bases identical to TRBD1. V was clipped by 0 bases and J by 5 bases; unmatched bases: 8. The germline gives CDR1 DFQATT, CDR2 SNEGSKA (reference sequence). The CDR3 sequence is 15 residues long. The CDR3 reads CSARDRQGRKTEAFF. The CDR3 nucleotides read TGCAGTGCTAGAGATCGACAGGGGCGTAAAACTGAAGCTTTCTTT.

The V and J genes are TRBV4-1 and TRBJ1-2; no definite D call. The V end lost 6 bases, the J end lost 6 bases, and 17 bases lay between the germline ends. Germline assignment: CDR1 MGHRA and CDR2 YSYEKL. The CDR3 is made up of 14 amino acids. The CDR3 nucleotides read TGCGCCAGCAGGCGCGCCTTTGGGAATCATGGCTACACCTTC. Amino acids: CASRRAFGNHGYTF.

The table lists this clonotype with a few counts. The chain couples TRBV7-9 to TRBJ2-4, with a possible D match to TRBD1 (6 bases). The length of the CDR3 is 19 residues. Germline-derived CDR1 and CDR2 are SEHNR and FQNEAQ (reference sequence). V was shortened by 2 bases and J by 0 bases, with 20 bases between the two germline ends. The CDR3 nucleotides are TGTGCCAGCAGCTTACCGGAATCCGGACAGACACTAGCCAAAAACATTCAGTACTTC. Protein sequence: CASSLPESGQTLAKNIQYF.

The CDR3 DNA reads as TGTGCCAGCAGCTTGTGGGTTAAGGTGGGGTGGACCCAGTACTTC. It codes for CASSLWVKVGWTQYF. V usage is TRBV7-2 and J usage is TRBJ2-5, with D unresolved. This CDR3 has 15 amino acids. Trimming took off 3 bases at V and 7 bases at J, with 18 bases between the two ends. The germline V gene has CDR1 SGHTA and CDR2 FQGNSA.

This clonotype was observed a handful of times. The chain is built from TRBV20-1 and TRBJ2-1; tentatively, D is TRBD1 or TRBD2 (6 bases each). The V end was cut by 7 bases, the J end by 0 bases, with 19 bases between. The CDR3 spans 16 residues. Germline-derived CDR1 and CDR2 are DFQATT and SNEGSKA (reference sequence). The CDR3 region is CSGNPGAPSSYNEQFF. The CDR3 bases are TGCAGTGGGAATCCGGGGGCCCCGAGCTCCTACAATGAGCAGTTCTTC.

This sequence joins TRBV29-1 and TRBJ2-1; the D is unclear. The CDR3 length is 14 residues. Germline V gene lookup returns CDR1 SQVTM and CDR2 ANQGSEA. V was trimmed by 0 bases and J by 8 bases, leaving 14 bases between them. The CDR3 region has the DNA TGCAGCGTTGAAGAAGAAAGCCTTTCCCATGAGCAGTTCTTC. This sequence encodes CSVEEESLSHEQFF.

This clonotype was detected many times. The chain combines TRBV27 with TRBJ1-5, with D hard to call. The CDR3 has 12 residues. Germline V lookup: CDR1 MNHEY, CDR2 SMNVEV (reference sequence). V was clipped by 3 bases and J by 3 bases, with 3 bases between them. CDR3 region: CASSFINQPQHF. The CDR3 DNA is TGTGCCAGCAGTTTTATCAATCAGCCCCAGCATTTT.

The chain uses TRBV4-1 and TRBJ2-3; 7 nucleotides match TRBD1. J lost 4 bases, V lost 3 bases, and 10 bases had no gene match. CDR1 and CDR2 (germline): MGHRA, YSYEKL. The CDR3 is 16 amino acids. CDR3 bases: TGCGCCAGCAGCCAGAACAAAGGGGGCTTCGCAGATACGCAGTATTTT. Its translation: CASSQNKGGFADTQYF.

Ten or more counts support this clonotype. CDR3 residues: CASSGGSEAFF. Here the CDR3 DNA reads TGTGCCAGCAGCGGTGGTTCTGAAGCTTTCTTT. The chain combines TRBV7-9 with TRBJ1-1; D not resolved. The CDR3 loop spans 11 amino acids. Germline loops: CDR1 SEHNR, CDR2 FQNEAQ (reference sequence). Trimming pared 5 bases from V and 6 bases from J, leaving 7 bases between. The full variable domain, rest sourced from reference TRBV7-9 and TRBJ1-1, is DTGVSQNPRHKITKRGQNVTFRCDPISEHNRLYWYRQTLGQGPEFLTYFQNEAQLEKSRLLSDRFSAERPKGSFSTLEIQRTEQGDSAMYLCASSGGSEAFFGQGTRLTVV.

V and J are TRBV6-8 and TRBJ2-2; D is ambiguous. Germline assignment: CDR1 MNHGY and CDR2 SAAAGT. The CDR3 sequence is 15 residues long. V was shortened by 1 base and J by 0 bases, with 6 bases between the two germline ends. In nucleotides, the CDR3 is TGTGCCAGCAGTTACTACACCTCGAACACCGGGGAGCTGTTTTTT. This gives the protein CASSYYTSNTGELFF.

CDR3 bases: TGCGCCAGCAGCCCCTTAGGACAGGAGAGTTTCGGGGAGCTGTTTTTT. This gives the protein CASSPLGQESFGELFF. The chain carries TRBV4-1 and TRBJ2-2; TRBD1 matches 7 bases. J gave up 7 bases and V 4 bases, and 12 bases lay outside the gene matches. The CDR3 spans 16 residues. CDR1 and CDR2 from the germline V gene are MGHRA and YSYEKL.

Comments on this clonotype: This likely comes from a read error, as the CDR3 has no conserved phenylalanine or tryptophan at its end. The J gene is TRBJ1-5, the V gene TRBV10-2; 8 bases match TRBD1. The CDR3 is 14 residues long. V shed 5 bases and J 5 bases; nucleotides not matched to a gene: 5. The V gene's germline CDR1 is WSHSY and CDR2 SAAADI. This CDR3 reads CASSKSGGYQPQHV. The DNA for the CDR3 is TGCGCCAGCAGTAAATCAGGGGGCTATCAGCCCCAGCATGTT.

J is TRBJ1-4 and V is TRBV12-3 or TRBV12-4; a weak D match, TRBD1 (5 bases). The V end was cut by 6 bases, the J end by 7 bases, with 9 bases between. The CDR3 covers 12 residues. The CDR3 bases are TGTGCCAGCAGGCGGGGACCTGAAAAACTGTTTTTT. This codes for CASRRGPEKLFF.

There are a few counts of this clonotype. This sequence joins TRBV6-5 and TRBJ2-1; TRBD2 matches 11 bases. The CDR3 has 14 residues. Per the germline V gene, CDR1 is MNHEY and CDR2 is SVGAGI. V was clipped by 1 base and J by 11 bases; unmatched bases: 4. The chain's CDR3 is CASSYFTSGGQQFF. The DNA of the CDR3 is TGTGCCAGCAGTTACTTTACTAGCGGGGGCCAGCAGTTCTTC.

This clonotype was counted many times. This chain connects TRBV7-2 to TRBJ2-1; D not certain. The CDR3 has 16 amino acids. The V gene lost 5 bases and the J gene lost 0 bases, with 14 bases spanning the gap. The V gene's germline CDR1 is SGHTA and CDR2 FQGNSA. The CDR3 loop is CASSPIWGSSYNEQFF. As DNA, the CDR3 is TGTGCCAGCAGCCCGATATGGGGAAGCTCCTACAATGAGCAGTTCTTC.

Remarks on this clonotype: At one boundary the junction diverges from the germline segment, which might be a read error. The chain joins TRBV7-2 to TRBJ2-5; D possibly corresponds to TRBD1 (6 bases). This CDR3 is 13 amino acids long. The germline gives CDR1 SGHTA, CDR2 FQGNSA. CDR3 bases: TGTGCCAGCAGCCTTAACAGGACAGAGTCCCAGTACTTC. Residues: CASSLNRTESQYF.

This chain links TRBV27 with TRBJ2-1, with D perhaps matching TRBD1 (5 bases). V was clipped by 5 bases and J by 7 bases, with 15 bases between them. This CDR3 spans 14 amino acids. CDR1 is MNHEY and CDR2 is SMNVEV in the germline V gene (reference sequence). The CDR3 DNA reads as TGTGCCAGCAGTCCCCGGGCAGGGCGGAATGAGCAGTTCTTC. This translates into CASSPRAGRNEQFF.